The 9 T cell receptor beta chains in this list originate from one sample, sequenced in a study of blood T cell repertoires in COVID-19. Measured with immunoSEQ multiplex PCR; TCRdb has only the in-frame clones, and not every one. The sample shows around 170,000 clones, roughly 70% of them seen only once. Material: peripheral blood. These receptors came from a woman over 75 with acute or convalescent COVID-19.

This rearrangement joins TRBV2 to TRBJ1-5, with 10 bases lining up with TRBD1. The V and J ends lost 1 base and 0 bases, in that order; junction bases with no gene match: 3. Germline V gene sequence: CDR1 SNHLY, CDR2 FYNNEI. This CDR3 spans 17 amino acids. In DNA form, the CDR3 reads TGTGCCAGCAGTGAAGGGACAGGGGGAGGTAGCAATCAGCCCCAGCATTTT. This sequence encodes CASSEGTGGGSNQPQHF.

CDR3 sequence: CASRTEGKTEAFF. CDR3 nucleotides: TGCGCCAGCAGGACAGAAGGGAAAACTGAAGCTTTCTTT. The genes are TRBV5-1 and TRBJ1-1; tentative D call: TRBD1 (5 bases). This CDR3 spans 13 amino acids. The V and J ends lost 5 bases and 5 bases respectively, with 13 bases between them. The V gene's germline CDR1 is SGHRS and CDR2 YFSETQ. Looking up the rest from reference TRBV5-1 and TRBJ1-1 gives the full variable domain: KAGVTQTPRYLIKTRGQQVTLSCSPISGHRSVSWYQQTPGQGLQFLFEYFSETQRNKGNFPGRFSGRQFSNSRSEMNVSTLELGDSALYLCASRTEGKTEAFFGQGTRLTVV.

This clone was counted once. This chain joins TRBV11-2 and TRBJ2-1, with 9 bases that match TRBD2. CDR1 is SGHAT and CDR2 is FQNNGV in the germline V gene. V gave up 7 bases and J gave up 5 bases; unmatched junction bases: 9. This CDR3 comprises 15 residues. CDR3 nucleotides: TGTGCCAGCACCCCCGCGGGAGGGGTCAACAATGAGCAGTTCTTC. This translates into CASTPAGGVNNEQFF.

This clone occurred a few times. The V and J genes are TRBV9 and TRBJ2-7; 8 positions agree with TRBD2. This CDR3 has 15 amino acids. Unmatched junction bases numbered 10, after V lost 8 bases and J lost 0 bases. Germline V CDR1 and CDR2: SGDLS, YYNGEE. CDR3: CARTFLREASYEQYF. The CDR3 DNA reads as TGTGCCAGAACTTTCCTGCGGGAGGCCTCCTACGAGCAGTACTTC.

The DNA of the CDR3 is TGTGCCAGCAGCTTAGCGGCGGGAGAAAGATCTGATACGCAGTATTTT. This gives the protein CASSLAAGERSDTQYF. The J gene is TRBJ2-3, the V gene TRBV7-6; TRBD2 matches 7 bases. CDR1 SGHVS and CDR2 FNYEAQ come from the germline V gene. The CDR3 covers 16 residues. The V segment lost 0 bases and the J segment 6 bases; nucleotides outside the gene matches: 9.

The gene calls are TRBV30 and TRBJ2-2; D unresolved. The CDR3 loop spans 12 amino acids. CDR1 is GTSNPN and CDR2 is SVGIG in the germline V gene (reference sequence). V was cut by 0 bases and J by 4 bases, with 3 bases left in between. CDR3 amino acids: CAWSVLTGELFF. The CDR3, as DNA: TGTGCCTGGAGTGTACTCACCGGGGAGCTGTTTTTT.

The rearrangement uses TRBV28 and TRBJ2-3, with a weak D call TRBD2 (5 bases). This CDR3 spans 15 amino acids. V was trimmed by 10 bases and J by 6 bases, leaving 23 bases between them. CDR1 and CDR2 (germline): MDHEN, SYDVKM. For the CDR3, the DNA is TGTGCCACCCTTCGGACCCTGAGCGGCCGGGATACGCAGTATTTT. Its protein is CATLRTLSGRDTQYF.

The chain has TRBV28 and TRBJ1-4, with 9 bases identical to TRBD1. Germline lookup yields CDR1 MDHEN and CDR2 SYDVKM. This CDR3 is built from 16 residues. After removal of 7 bases from V and 1 base from J, the junction contained 7 bases not matched to a gene. CDR3: CASNNPGQGTNEKLFF. CDR3 nucleotides: TGTGCCAGCAATAACCCGGGACAGGGAACTAATGAAAAACTGTTTTTT.

This rearrangement joins TRBV18 to TRBJ1-1; 7 nucleotides match TRBD1. Germline CDR1 reads KGHSH; CDR2 reads LQKENI. The CDR3 is 17 residues long. The J segment lost 1 base and the V segment lost 6 bases, leaving 14 bases of the junction unmatched. The CDR3 DNA is TGTGCCAGCTCTCGATCACAGGGGAAGGTTTCGAACACTGAAGCTTTCTTT. It is translated as CASSRSQGKVSNTEAFF.